This T cell receptor beta chain emerged from a study of cytomegalovirus exposure and HLA in healthy donors. Study-wide background: Of some 400 genotyped donors, about 80% grouped in the Caucasian-associated ancestry cluster. Overall study findings and caveats: Highly shared variants forming one cluster were likely a sequencing artifact. Rarity marked most TCR sequences, yet some public TCRs occurred in many donors.

CDR3 length: 15 amino acids. Germline trimming cut 0 bases from V and 4 bases from J; bases unmatched to any gene: 2. Germline V gives CDR1 SGHNT, CDR2 YYREEE (reference sequence). In regard to this clone: The antigen remains unidentified. The sample has other DNA sequences that encode this CDR3 too.

PCR was performed using 60 Vbeta and 13 Jbeta primers. The assay was immunoSEQ multiplex PCR, and TCRdb's table has in-frame clones only and misses some. The sample yields around 130,000 clones, approximately 80% seen once. This sequence joins TRBV5-4 and TRBJ2-1; 9 positions match TRBD1. Source material: PBMCs. The origin of this receptor is a man aged 18-30 years in good health and CMV-seropositive. The CDR3: CASSLDRGPYNEQFF. As DNA, the CDR3 is TGTGCCAGCAGCTTGGACAGGGGGCCGTACAATGAGCAGTTCTTC.